This T cell receptor (beta chain) was obtained from a study of blood T cell repertoires in COVID-19. Study as a whole: T cells, B-cell-depleted T cells, or PBMCs supplied cDNA or gDNA.

Using immunoSEQ multiplex PCR, the repertoire was profiled, and TCRdb retains in-frame clones only, with some absent. The sample yields some 350,000 clones, more than 70% seen once. Germline trimming cut 4 bases from V and 1 base from J; bases unmatched to any gene: 8. The germline V gene has CDR1 SGHNT and CDR2 YYREEE (reference sequence). The CDR3 has 16 residues. The receptor comes from a woman in her twenties or thirties who had recovered from COVID-19. The chain uses TRBV5-4 and TRBJ2-5; 9 bases fit TRBD2. Sequencing was performed on PBMCs or T cells enriched from blood (not recorded which). CDR3 protein: CASSPIAGESQETQYF. CDR3 bases: TGTGCCAGCAGCCCGATAGCGGGGGAATCCCAAGAGACCCAGTACTTC.